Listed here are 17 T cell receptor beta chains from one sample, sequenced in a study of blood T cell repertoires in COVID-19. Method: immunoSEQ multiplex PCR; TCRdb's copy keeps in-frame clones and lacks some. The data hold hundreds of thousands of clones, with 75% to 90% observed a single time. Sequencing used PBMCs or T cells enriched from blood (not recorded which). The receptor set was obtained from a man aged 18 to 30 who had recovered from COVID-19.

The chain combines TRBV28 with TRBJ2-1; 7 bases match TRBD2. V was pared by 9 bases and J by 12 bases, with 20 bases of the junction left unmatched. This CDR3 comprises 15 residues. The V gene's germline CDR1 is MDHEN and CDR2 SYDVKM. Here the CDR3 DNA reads TGTGCCAGAAAGGCCGGGGGGATAACTACGGTGGGGCAGTTCTTC. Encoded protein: CARKAGGITTVGQFF. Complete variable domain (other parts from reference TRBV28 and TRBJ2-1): DVKVTQSSRYLVKRTGEKVFLECVQDMDHENMFWYRQDPGLGLRLIYFSYDVKMKEKGDIPEGYSVSREKKERFSLILESASTNQTSMYLCARKAGGITTVGQFFGPGTRLTVL.

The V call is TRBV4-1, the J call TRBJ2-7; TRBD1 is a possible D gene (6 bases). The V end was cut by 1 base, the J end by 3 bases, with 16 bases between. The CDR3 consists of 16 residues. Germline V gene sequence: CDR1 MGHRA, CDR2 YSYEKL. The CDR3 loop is CASSQAMPGQDYEQYF. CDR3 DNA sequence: TGCGCCAGCAGCCAAGCCATGCCGGGACAAGACTACGAGCAGTACTTC.

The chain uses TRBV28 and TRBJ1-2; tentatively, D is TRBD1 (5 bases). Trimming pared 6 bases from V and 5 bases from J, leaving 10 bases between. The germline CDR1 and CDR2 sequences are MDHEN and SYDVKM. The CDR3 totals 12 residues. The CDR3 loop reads CASSPTVYGYTF. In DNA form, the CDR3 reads TGTGCCAGCAGCCCGACAGTATATGGCTACACCTTC.

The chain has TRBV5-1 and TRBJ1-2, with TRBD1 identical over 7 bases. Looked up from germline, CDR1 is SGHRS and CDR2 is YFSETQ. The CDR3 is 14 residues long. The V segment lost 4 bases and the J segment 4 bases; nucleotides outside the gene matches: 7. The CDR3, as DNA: TGCGCCAGCAGCCCGGACAGGTCCATCTATGGCTACACCTTC. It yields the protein CASSPDRSIYGYTF.

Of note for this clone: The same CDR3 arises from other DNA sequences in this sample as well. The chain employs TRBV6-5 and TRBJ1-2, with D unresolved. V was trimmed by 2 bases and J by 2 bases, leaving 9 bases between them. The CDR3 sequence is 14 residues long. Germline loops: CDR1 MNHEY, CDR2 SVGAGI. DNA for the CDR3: TGTGCCAGCAGTTACGGAGGGTCGAACTATGGCTACACCTTC. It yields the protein CASSYGGSNYGYTF.

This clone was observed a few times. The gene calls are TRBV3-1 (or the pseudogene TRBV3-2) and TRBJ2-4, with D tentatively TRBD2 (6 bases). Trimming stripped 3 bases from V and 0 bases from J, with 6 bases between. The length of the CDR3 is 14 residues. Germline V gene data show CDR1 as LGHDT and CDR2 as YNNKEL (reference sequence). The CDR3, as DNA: TGTGCCAGCAGCCAGGGACTAGCCAAAAACATTCAGTACTTC. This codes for CASSQGLAKNIQYF.

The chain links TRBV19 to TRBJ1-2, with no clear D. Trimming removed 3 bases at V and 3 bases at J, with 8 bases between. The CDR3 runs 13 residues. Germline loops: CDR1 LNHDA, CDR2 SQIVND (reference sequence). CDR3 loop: CASSIRQDYGYTF. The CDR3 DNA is TGTGCCAGTAGTATTCGGCAGGACTATGGCTACACCTTC.

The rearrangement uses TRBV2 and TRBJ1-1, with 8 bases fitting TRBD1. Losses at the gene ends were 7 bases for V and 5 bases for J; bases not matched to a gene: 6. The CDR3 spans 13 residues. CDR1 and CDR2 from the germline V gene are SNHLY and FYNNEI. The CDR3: CASTGQGGTEAFF. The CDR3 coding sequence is TGTGCCAGCACAGGACAGGGAGGGACTGAAGCTTTCTTT.

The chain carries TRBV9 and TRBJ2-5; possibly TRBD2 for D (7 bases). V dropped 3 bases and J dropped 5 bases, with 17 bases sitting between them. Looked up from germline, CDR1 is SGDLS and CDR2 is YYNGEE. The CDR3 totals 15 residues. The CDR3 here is CASSGRRGGEETQYF. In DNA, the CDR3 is TGTGCCAGCAGCGGAAGGAGGGGGGGAGAGGAGACCCAGTACTTC. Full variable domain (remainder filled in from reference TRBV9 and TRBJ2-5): DSGVTQTPKHLITATGQRVTLRCSPRSGDLSVYWYQQSLDQGLQFLIQYYNGEERAKGNILERFSAQQFPDLHSELNLSSLELGDSALYFCASSGRRGGEETQYFGPGTRLLVL.

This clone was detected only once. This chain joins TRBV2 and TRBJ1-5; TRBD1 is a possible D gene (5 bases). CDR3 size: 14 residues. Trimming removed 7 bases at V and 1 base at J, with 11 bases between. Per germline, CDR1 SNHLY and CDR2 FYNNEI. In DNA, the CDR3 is TGTGCCAGCAAATCTAGACAGAGCAATCAGCCCCAGCATTTT. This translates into CASKSRQSNQPQHF. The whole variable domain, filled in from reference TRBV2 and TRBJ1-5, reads EPEVTQTPSHQVTQMGQEVILRCVPISNHLYFYWYRQILGQKVEFLVSFYNNEISEKSEIFDDQFSVERPDGSNFTLKIRSTKLEDSAMYFCASKSRQSNQPQHFGDGTRLSIL.

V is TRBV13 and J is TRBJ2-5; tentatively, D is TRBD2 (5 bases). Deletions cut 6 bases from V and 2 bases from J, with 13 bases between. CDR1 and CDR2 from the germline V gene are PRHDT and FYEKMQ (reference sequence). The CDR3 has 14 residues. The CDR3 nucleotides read TGTGCCAGCAGTTACCGGGATCCACAAGAGACCCAGTACTTC. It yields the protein CASSYRDPQETQYF.

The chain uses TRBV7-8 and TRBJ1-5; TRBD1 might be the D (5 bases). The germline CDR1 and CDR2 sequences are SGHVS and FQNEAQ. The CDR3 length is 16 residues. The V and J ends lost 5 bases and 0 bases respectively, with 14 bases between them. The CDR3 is CASSLDRVFSNQPQHF. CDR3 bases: TGTGCCAGCAGCCTCGACAGAGTTTTTAGCAATCAGCCCCAGCATTTT. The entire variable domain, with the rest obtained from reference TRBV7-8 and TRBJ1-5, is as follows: GAGVSQSPRYKVAKRGQDVALRCDPISGHVSLFWYQQALGQGPEFLTYFQNEAQLDKSGLPSDRFFAERPEGSVSTLKIQRTQQEDSAVYLCASSLDRVFSNQPQHFGDGTRLSIL.

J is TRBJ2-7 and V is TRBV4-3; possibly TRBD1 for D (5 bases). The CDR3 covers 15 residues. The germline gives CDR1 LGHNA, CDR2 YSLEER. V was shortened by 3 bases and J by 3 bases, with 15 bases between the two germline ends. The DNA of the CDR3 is TGCGCCAGCAGCCAGACGACAGCAGCTAACTACGAGCAGTACTTC. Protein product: CASSQTTAANYEQYF.

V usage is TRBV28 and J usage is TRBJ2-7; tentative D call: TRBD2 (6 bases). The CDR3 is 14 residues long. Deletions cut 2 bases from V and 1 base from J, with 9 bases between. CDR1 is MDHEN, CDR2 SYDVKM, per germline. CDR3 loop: CASSLPGASYEQYF. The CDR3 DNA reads TGTGCCAGCAGTTTACCGGGAGCATCCTACGAGCAGTACTTC.

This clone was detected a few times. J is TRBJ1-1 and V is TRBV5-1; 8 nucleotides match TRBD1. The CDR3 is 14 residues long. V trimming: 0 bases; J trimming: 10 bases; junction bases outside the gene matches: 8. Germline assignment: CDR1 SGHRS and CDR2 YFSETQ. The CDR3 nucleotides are TGCGCCAGCAGCTTGGAGTCAGGGGGCACAGTAGCTTTCTTT. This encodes CASSLESGGTVAFF. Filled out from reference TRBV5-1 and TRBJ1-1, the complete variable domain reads KAGVTQTPRYLIKTRGQQVTLSCSPISGHRSVSWYQQTPGQGLQFLFEYFSETQRNKGNFPGRFSGRQFSNSRSEMNVSTLELGDSALYLCASSLESGGTVAFFGQGTRLTVV.

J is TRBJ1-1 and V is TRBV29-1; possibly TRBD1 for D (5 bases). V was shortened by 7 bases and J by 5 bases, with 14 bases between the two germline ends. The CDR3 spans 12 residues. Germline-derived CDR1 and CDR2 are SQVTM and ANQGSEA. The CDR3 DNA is TGCAGCGGCCGACGACGGGGGACTGAAGCTTTCTTT. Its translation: CSGRRRGTEAFF.

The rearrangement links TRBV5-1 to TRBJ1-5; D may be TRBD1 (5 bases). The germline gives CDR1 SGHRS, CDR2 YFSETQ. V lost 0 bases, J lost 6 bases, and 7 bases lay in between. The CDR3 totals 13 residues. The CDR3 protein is CASSLEGPQPQHF. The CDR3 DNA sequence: TGCGCCAGCAGCTTGGAGGGGCCTCAGCCCCAGCATTTT.